The T cell receptor beta chain under discussion was sequenced for a study of PD-1 blockade in classical Hodgkin lymphoma. Time point defined: newly diagnosed, previously untreated cHL patient sample. After PBMCs were thawed, their CD8+ T cells were isolated by magnetic negative selection. Comparator PBMCs were from newly diagnosed, untreated classical Hodgkin lymphoma. The CDR3 loop spans 14 amino acids. The V and J ends lost 4 bases and 0 bases respectively, with 12 bases between them. The V gene's germline CDR1 is SQVTM and CDR2 ANQGSEA. Study-wide points: There remain no defined causes for the repertoire differences, which possibly reflect disease activity or prior therapy. Healthy donors were reported to have higher baseline TCR diversity than newly diagnosed patients.

Sequenced by immunoSEQ multiplex PCR; TCRdb stores in-frame clones only, minus some. In the table there are approximately 21,000 clones, about 83% of which are singletons. For this clone: Its cognate antigen is unknown.

The sequencing input was CD8+ T cells from blood. This clonotype originated in a human donor with classical Hodgkin lymphoma. The genes are TRBV29-1 and TRBJ1-1; D remains ambiguous. The CDR3 DNA follows: TGCAGCGTTGGTTGGTCCGAAATGAACACTGAAGCTTTCTTT. Its protein is CSVGWSEMNTEAFF.